This T cell receptor (beta chain) is from a study of CD8 T cells in ankylosing spondylitis. Overall study findings and caveats: Some of the motif variants had earlier been found in reactive arthritis patients' fluid and blood. Ankylosing spondylitis blood appeared to carry a characteristic TCR beta motif of several highly homologous variants. Reportedly, significant enrichment of disease-linked clones occurred in matched ankylosing spondylitis synovial fluid.

This clonotype appeared many times. As yet, its antigen is unknown. Germline V gene data show CDR1 as DFQATT and CDR2 as SNEGSKA (reference sequence). This CDR3 comprises 16 residues. The V gene end was trimmed by 0 bases and the J gene end by 5 bases; junction bases not matched to a gene: 6. The authors made TCR beta libraries by quantitative 5'-RACE with molecular barcodes. From the 5' RACE reads, TCRdb called clonotypes with MiXCR, one entry per CDR3 protein. The sample has 250,000 to 350,000 distinct CDR3 sequences, roughly 20% seen once. This receptor was obtained from a male donor with ankylosing spondylitis or in good health (not recorded which). The chain employs TRBV20-1 and TRBJ2-2; TRBD2 aligns across 10 bases. The sample taken for sequencing was blood, either unsorted or a sorted T cell fraction (not recorded which). CDR3 protein: CSARDLLAGSTGELFF. The CDR3 nucleotides read TGCAGTGCTAGAGATCTACTAGCGGGAAGTACCGGGGAGCTGTTTTTT.